These T cell receptor beta chains were read from a single sample in a study of T cells in Graves' hyperthyroidism and ophthalmopathy. In TCRdb, the multiplex PCR reads were re-called with MiXCR into one record per CDR3 protein. The table shows under 350,000 distinct CDR3 sequences, with roughly 18% occurring only once. The sequencing sample was made of blood. The receptors shown here come from a woman in her fifties or sixties with Graves' hyperthyroidism. CDR3s include the opening cysteine and the closing phenylalanine or tryptophan. Each record gives: J gene, V gene, clone size, D gene, CDR3 DNA, CDR3 protein. The D gene is left open where the match is weak. Size tells how often a clone was seen (once, few, many) or the class of an expanded clone, and some rows leave it out.

TRBJ1-5 TRBV6-1 few NA TGTGCCAGCACTAGCCCGGGGCACGACAATCAGCCCCAGCATTTT CASTSPGHDNQPQHF
TRBJ2-7 TRBV6-4 NA TRBD2 TGTGCCAGCAGAGACGCTCTAGCGGGCCCACCCCAATATTACTACGAGCAGTACTTC CASRDALAGPPQYYYEQYF
TRBJ1-3 TRBV5-6 NA NA TGTGCCAGCAGCTTACCCGGGACAAGAAACACCATATATTTT CASSLPGTRNTIYF
TRBJ2-3 TRBV27 NA NA TGTGCCATCAGAGACAGTACCTTTAGCACAGATACGCAGTATTTT CAIRDSTFSTDTQYF
TRBJ1-2 TRBV3-1 many TRBD1 TGTGCCAGCAGCCAAGTCGGAACAGGGGCGGCTGGCTACACCTTC CASSQVGTGAAGYTF
TRBJ2-5 TRBV20-1 many TRBD1 TGCAGTGCTTTCCTGGACAGGGAAGAGACCCAGTACTTC CSAFLDREETQYF
TRBJ2-3 TRBV2 many TRBD2 TGTGCCAGCAGTGAATCTAGCGGCAGCGCAGATACGCAGTATTTT CASSESSGSADTQYF
TRBJ2-1 TRBV5-1 many NA TGCGCCAGCAGCCCCTCGAGCCTTCGCGGAGCCTACAATGAGCAGTTCTTC CASSPSSLRGAYNEQFF
TRBJ1-4 TRBV20-1 NA NA TGCAGTGCTAGAGAACCCGGTAGAGATGAAAAACTGTTTTTT CSAREPGRDEKLFF
TRBJ1-2 TRBV19 NA NA TGTGCCAGTAGTATCCCTAGCCCCCAGGGAGGCTATGGCTACACCTTC CASSIPSPQGGYGYTF
TRBJ2-3 TRBV20-1 few NA TGCAGTGCTATGGACAGTTACACAGATACGCAGTATTTT CSAMDSYTDTQYF
TRBJ2-7 TRBV28 many NA TGTGCCAGCAGTTTACCGCCGATTAGGCTCGATAGTTACGAGCAGTACTTC CASSLPPIRLDSYEQYF
TRBJ2-6 TRBV15 few NA TGTGCCACCAGCCGCTCTGGGGCCAACGTCCTGACTTTC CATSRSGANVLTF
TRBJ2-1 TRBV5-1 many TRBD2 TGCGCCAGCAGCTCCACTAGCGGGAGAGATAATGAGCAGTTCTTC CASSSTSGRDNEQFF
TRBJ2-2 TRBV12-3/TRBV12-4 NA NA TGTGCCAGCAGTTGGGCTAGTAGGGGGGAGCTGTTTTTT CASSWASRGELFF
TRBJ2-5 TRBV6-1 many TRBD2 TGTGCCAGCAAAACTAGCGGGACCGCTGGGGAGACCCAGTACTTC CASKTSGTAGETQYF
TRBJ2-1 TRBV5-8 many TRBD2 TGTGCCAGCAGAAAATCCGGGACTAGCGCGTCTGAGCAGTTCTTC CASRKSGTSASEQFF
TRBJ1-2 TRBV7-8 many NA TGTGCCAGCAGCGCCACATTACGGCCCGAAGGTGGCTACACCTTC CASSATLRPEGGYTF
TRBJ2-1 TRBV5-1 few NA TGCGCCAGCAGCCCCTTCGAGGACAGCTCCTACAATGAGCAGTTCTTC CASSPFEDSSYNEQFF
TRBJ2-7 TRBV28 NA NA TGTGCCACAGGGTTCAAAGACAATGCCTACGAGCAGTACTTC CATGFKDNAYEQYF
TRBJ2-5 TRBV6-1 NA NA TGTGCCAGCAGTGAAGCGGGGACCACCCCGTACTTC CASSEAGTTPYF
TRBJ1-1 TRBV19 NA TRBD1 TGTGCCAGTAGTATTACACAGGGGACCACTGAAGCTTTCTTT CASSITQGTTEAFF
TRBJ2-3 TRBV5-1 many TRBD1 TGCGCCAGCAGCGTGGGACAGGCTAGCACAGATACGCAGTATTTT CASSVGQASTDTQYF
TRBJ2-1 TRBV19 NA NA TGTGCCAGTACATTTGGGGGGTCCTACAATGAGCAGTTCTTC CASTFGGSYNEQFF
TRBJ2-7 TRBV2 many TRBD2 TGTGCCAGCAGCCCGCGGGGGTTCGACGAGCAGTACTTC CASSPRGFDEQYF
TRBJ2-1 TRBV12-3/TRBV12-4 many NA TGTGCCTCCAGTCAGCAGGGCAATTACAATGAGCAGTTCTTC CASSQQGNYNEQFF
TRBJ2-2 TRBV11-2 many NA TGTGCCAGCAGCTCTACAGGGTTGAACACCGGGGAGCTGTTTTTT CASSSTGLNTGELFF
TRBJ1-1 TRBV3-1 many NA TGTGCCAGCAGCCCCCGGCAGGGAATCTCTGAAGCTTTCTTT CASSPRQGISEAFF
TRBJ1-3 TRBV5-5 many NA TGTGCCAGCAGCTTGGATTGGGTCGTCGGAAACACCATATATTTT CASSLDWVVGNTIYF